This T cell receptor beta chain is from a study of blood T cell repertoires in COVID-19. In the authors' workflow: Cell counts per sample came from amplifying reference gene primers. Assay used: immunoSEQ multiplex PCR; TCRdb lists only in-frame clones, some missing. The D gene and trimming were derived from the DNA, and the V and J assignments and clone size from that table. The sample holds more than 300,000 clones; 87% are singletons and the top ten take under 6%. Germline values: CDR1 MNHNS, CDR2 SASEGT. The length of the CDR3 is 15 residues. Trimming removed 1 base from V and 7 bases from J, with 16 bases in between.

The V and J genes are TRBV6-1 and TRBJ1-2, with D maybe TRBD1 (5 bases). Specimen: PBMCs or T cells enriched from blood (not recorded which). The sequence was collected from a woman aged 30 to 39 who had recovered from COVID-19. CDR3 sequence (DNA): TGTGCCAGCAGTGAAGTAGGGCAGGGATTCGGTGGCTACACCTTC. Residues: CASSEVGQGFGGYTF.